This TCR beta chain was profiled in a study of PD-1 blockade in classical Hodgkin lymphoma. Each and every patient relapsed after autologous stem cell transplantation, and patients got differing brentuximab vedotin exposure. Sequenced by immunoSEQ multiplex PCR; TCRdb stores in-frame clones only, minus some. The sample carries more than 55,000 clones, 88% recorded once. CDR3 length equals 15 residues. CDR1 is MDHEN and CDR2 is SYDVKM in the germline V gene. V dropped 2 bases and J dropped 2 bases, with 11 bases sitting between them. This TCR derives from a human donor with classical Hodgkin lymphoma. J is TRBJ2-3 and V is TRBV28; the D gene could be TRBD1 or TRBD2 (5 bases each). The material was peripheral blood mononuclear cells (PBMCs), obtained before the second cycle of nivolumab. The CDR3 nucleotides read TGTGCCAGCAGTTTAGACCAGGGAGACACAGATACGCAGTATTTT. Translated: CASSLDQGDTDTQYF.